This TCR beta chain was profiled in a study of shared clonotypes between healthy human individuals. Looked up from germline, CDR1 is LNHNV and CDR2 is YYDKDF (reference sequence). This CDR3 contains 13 residues. Trimming took 1 base from V and 5 from J, leaving 6 bases between them. Repertoires were generated with immunoSEQ multiplex PCR, while TCRdb's copy carries only in-frame clones and drops some. This table holds about 490,000 clones, roughly four fifths found once. This clone was recorded once. The rearrangement uses TRBV15 and TRBJ1-5; D ambiguous. The sequenced sample consisted of PBMCs. This TCR derives from a middle-aged woman in good health. Some clones in this sample may be carry-over from other donors' samples. CDR3 DNA sequence: TGTGCCACCAGCAGAGTCGGGGATCAGCCCCAGCATTTT. The encoded protein is CATSRVGDQPQHF. The variable domain in full, completed from reference TRBV15 and TRBJ1-5, reads DAMVIQNPRYQVTQFGKPVTLSCSQTLNHNVMYWYQQKSSQAPKLLFHYYDKDFNNEADTPDNFQSRRPNTSFCFLDIRSPGLGDTAMYLCATSRVGDQPQHFGDGTRLSIL.